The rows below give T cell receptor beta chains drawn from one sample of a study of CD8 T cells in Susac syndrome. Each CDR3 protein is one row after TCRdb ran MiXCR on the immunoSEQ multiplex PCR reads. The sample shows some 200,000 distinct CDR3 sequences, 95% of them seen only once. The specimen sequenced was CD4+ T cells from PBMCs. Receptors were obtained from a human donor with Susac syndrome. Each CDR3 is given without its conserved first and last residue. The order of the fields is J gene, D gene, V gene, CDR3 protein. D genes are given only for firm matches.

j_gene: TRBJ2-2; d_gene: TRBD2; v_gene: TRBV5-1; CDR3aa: ASSLQSSGGPTNTGELF
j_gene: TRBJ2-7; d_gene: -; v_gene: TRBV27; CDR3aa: ASSKEPPYEQY
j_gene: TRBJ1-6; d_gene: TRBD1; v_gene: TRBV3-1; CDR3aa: ASSVGQGIAPLH
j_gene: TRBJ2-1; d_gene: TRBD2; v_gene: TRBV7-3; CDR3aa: ASKGGGGNNEQF
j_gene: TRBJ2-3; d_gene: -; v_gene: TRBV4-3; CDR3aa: ASSLTGNRPGTDTQY
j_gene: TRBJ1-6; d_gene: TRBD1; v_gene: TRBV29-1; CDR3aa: SVGTGGNSPLH
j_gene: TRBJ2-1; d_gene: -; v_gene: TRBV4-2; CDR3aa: ASSQADSYEAF
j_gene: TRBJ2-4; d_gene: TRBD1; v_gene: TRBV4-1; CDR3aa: ASSAPGQVLLAKNIQY
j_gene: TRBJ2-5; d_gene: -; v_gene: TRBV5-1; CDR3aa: ASSLAGQGETQY
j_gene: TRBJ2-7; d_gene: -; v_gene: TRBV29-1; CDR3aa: SVLTAGPYEQY
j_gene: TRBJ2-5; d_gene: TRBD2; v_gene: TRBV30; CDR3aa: AWSLGSGRPTQY
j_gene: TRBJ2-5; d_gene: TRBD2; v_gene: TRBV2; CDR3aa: ASTSSGGATEETQY
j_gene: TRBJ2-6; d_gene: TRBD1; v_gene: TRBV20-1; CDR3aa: SALRADRGSGANVLT
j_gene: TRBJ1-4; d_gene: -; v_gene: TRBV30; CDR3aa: AWRGDSDIEKLF
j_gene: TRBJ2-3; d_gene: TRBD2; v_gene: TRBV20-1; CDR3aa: SASRPGLLDTQY
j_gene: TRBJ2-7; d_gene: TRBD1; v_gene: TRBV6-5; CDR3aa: ASSYPGTGQY
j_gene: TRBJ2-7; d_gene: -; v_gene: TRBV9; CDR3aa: ASSFSHTSYEQY
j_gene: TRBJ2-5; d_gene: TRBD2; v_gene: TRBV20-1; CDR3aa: SSFARLAPETQY
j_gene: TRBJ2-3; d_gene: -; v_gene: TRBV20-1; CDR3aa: SAPDLTDTQY
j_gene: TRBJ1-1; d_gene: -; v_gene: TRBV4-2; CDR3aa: ASSQEGENTEAF
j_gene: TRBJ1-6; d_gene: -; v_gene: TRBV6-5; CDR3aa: ASSLASGAWNSPLH
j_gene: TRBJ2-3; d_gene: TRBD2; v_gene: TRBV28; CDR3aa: ALERGSSTDTQY
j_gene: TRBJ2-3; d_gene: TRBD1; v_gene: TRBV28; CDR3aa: AIPGQGADTQY
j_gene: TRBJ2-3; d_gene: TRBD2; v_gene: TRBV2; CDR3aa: ASRERDYNTDTQY